The clone carrying this TCR beta chain has more than one count but fewer than ten. The data are from a study of T cells after yellow fever vaccination. TCRdb analysed the 5' RACE reads with MiXCR anew, one entry per CDR3 protein. The data contain hundreds of thousands of distinct CDR3 sequences, about 19% of them singletons. CDR3 length: 19 residues. V dropped 5 bases and J dropped 0 bases, with 23 bases sitting between them. The material sequenced was PBMCs, taken 15 days after the yellow fever booster vaccination. The J gene is TRBJ2-1, the V gene TRBV12-3 or TRBV12-4; possible D gene TRBD2, 6 bases. The receptor was derived from a young man who received the YFV17D yellow fever vaccine. The CDR3, as DNA: TGTGCCAGCAGTGGACTGAGCCGACGGCGGCGGGGCTCCTACAATGAGCAGTTCTTC. Translating it yields CASSGLSRRRRGSYNEQFF.